This TCR beta chain stems from a study of blood T cell repertoires in COVID-19 (dated by TCRdb to the early 2020s). Background on the whole study: Samples from collaborators originated in the United States, Italy and Spain and spanned both the acute and convalescent phases of COVID-19. The prospective study material was composed of cDNA or gDNA derived from T cells, B-cell-depleted T cells, or PBMCs. Where HLA class I and class II types were available, the types were taken from metadata supplied by the sample provider, not from assay-based typing. A de-identified subject ID, COVID-19 status, age in years and sex were almost always included in the sample metadata. The repertoires were released in a freely available public database intended as a resource for research on the immune response to SARS-CoV-2. Samples came from the ongoing ImmuneRACE study (first 160 participants) plus 1,254 subjects from 6 global collaborators. Subjects who had been exposed to COVID-19, were actively infected with it, or had recovered from it provided the deeply sampled blood TCRbeta repertoires that made up the dataset.

TCRbeta CDR3 regions were amplified from genomic DNA by means of the immunoSEQ Assay, a bias-controlled multiplex PCR. Processing in the source paper ran as follows. The number of nucleated cells in each sample was estimated by amplification of reference gene primers within the assay. To quantify the absolute abundance of each unique TCRbeta CDR3 rearrangement, sequence reads were collapsed and filtered. Productive Simpson clonality was computed per sample as the square root of Simpson's diversity index over productive rearrangements. TCRdb took over this immuneACCESS table, retaining in-frame rearrangements with V and J assigned. Such tables are incomplete; in checked studies, under half of the missing clones stem from an unresolved V gene, and the remainder is unexplained. Clonal size and the V and J genes are those of that table, whereas D and trimming came from the DNA. The table for this sample lists roughly 230,000 clones; 65% to 85% of them were counted only once. The ten largest clones add up to about 4.4% of the sample.

Whole blood was collected in K2EDTA tubes by collaborating institutions according to the institutions' own protocols. For TCRbeta analysis, collaborator samples were shipped as frozen whole blood, as isolated PBMCs, or as DNA extracted from either sample type. Notes on this clone: It lacks a known antigen. Within one base of it there is no much larger clone, and no base qualities were kept.

General findings and caveats noted by the study authors: Clinical and demographic metadata were provided uncurated, with the amount varying by source and participant.

Trimming costs V 2 bases and J 6 bases, and their ends lie 5 bases apart. CDR1 SGHRS and CDR2 YFSETQ are derived from the germline V gene. The CDR3 starts with the cysteine, ends with the phenylalanine, and has 11 residues. Solely the CDR3 DNA is kept, with 33 bases framed from the first base. This sequence uses TRBV5-1 and TRBJ1-1, with TRBD1 as a weak D call on 5 bases. The clonotype comes from a man over 45 with active or convalescent COVID-19. The sample comprised peripheral blood. The CDR3 region has the sequence CASSLGAEAFF. The nucleotide sequence is given as TGCGCCAGCAGCTTAGGGGCTGAAGCTTTCTTT.